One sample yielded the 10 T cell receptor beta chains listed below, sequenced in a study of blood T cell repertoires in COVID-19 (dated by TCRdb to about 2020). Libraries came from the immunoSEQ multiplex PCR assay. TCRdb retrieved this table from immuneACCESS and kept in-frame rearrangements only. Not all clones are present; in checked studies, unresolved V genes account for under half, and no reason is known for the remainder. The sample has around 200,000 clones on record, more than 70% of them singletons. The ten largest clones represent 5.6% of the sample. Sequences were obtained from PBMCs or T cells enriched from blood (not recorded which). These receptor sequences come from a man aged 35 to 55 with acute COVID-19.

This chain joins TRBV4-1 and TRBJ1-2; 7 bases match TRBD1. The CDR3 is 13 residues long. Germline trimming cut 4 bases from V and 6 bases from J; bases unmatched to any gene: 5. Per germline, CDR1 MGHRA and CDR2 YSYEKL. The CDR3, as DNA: TGCGCCAGCAGCCTACAGGGGAAGGATGGCTACACCTTC. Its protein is CASSLQGKDGYTF.

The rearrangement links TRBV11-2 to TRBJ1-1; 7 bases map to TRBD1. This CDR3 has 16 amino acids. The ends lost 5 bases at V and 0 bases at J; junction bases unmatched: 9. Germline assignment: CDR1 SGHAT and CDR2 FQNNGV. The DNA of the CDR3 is TGTGCCAGCAGCCCAAGGACAGGTGGTATGAACACTGAAGCTTTCTTT. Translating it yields CASSPRTGGMNTEAFF.

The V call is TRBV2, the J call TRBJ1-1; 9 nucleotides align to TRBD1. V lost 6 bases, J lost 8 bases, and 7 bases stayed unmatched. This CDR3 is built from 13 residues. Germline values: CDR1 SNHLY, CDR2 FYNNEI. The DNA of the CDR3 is TGTGCCAGCAGCCTTGGACAGGGGCAGGAAGCTTTCTTT. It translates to CASSLGQGQEAFF.

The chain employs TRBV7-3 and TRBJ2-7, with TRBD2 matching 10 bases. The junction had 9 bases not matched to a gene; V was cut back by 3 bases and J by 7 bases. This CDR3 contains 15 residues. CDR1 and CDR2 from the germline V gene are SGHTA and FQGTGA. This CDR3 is CASSFRLAGPREQYF. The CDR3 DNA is TGTGCCAGCAGCTTCAGACTAGCGGGCCCTAGGGAGCAGTACTTC.

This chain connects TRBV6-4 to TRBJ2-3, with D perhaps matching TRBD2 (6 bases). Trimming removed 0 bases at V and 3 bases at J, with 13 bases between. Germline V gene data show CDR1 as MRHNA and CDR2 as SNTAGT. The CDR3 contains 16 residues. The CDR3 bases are TGTGCCAGCAGTGACTCGGGCGGGAAAGGAACAGATACGCAGTATTTT. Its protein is CASSDSGGKGTDTQYF.

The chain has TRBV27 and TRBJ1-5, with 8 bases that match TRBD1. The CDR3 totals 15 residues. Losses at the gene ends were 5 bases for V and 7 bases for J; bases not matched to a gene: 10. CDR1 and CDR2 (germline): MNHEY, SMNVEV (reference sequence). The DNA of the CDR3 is TGTGCCAGCAGTCCGACAGGGGCGATGGGGCAGCCCCAGCATTTT. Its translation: CASSPTGAMGQPQHF.

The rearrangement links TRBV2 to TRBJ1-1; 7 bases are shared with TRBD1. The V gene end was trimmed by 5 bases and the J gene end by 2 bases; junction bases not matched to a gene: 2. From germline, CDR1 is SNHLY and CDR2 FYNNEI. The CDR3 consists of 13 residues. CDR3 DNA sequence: TGTGCCAGCAGTTACAGGGGTAACACTGAAGCTTTCTTT. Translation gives CASSYRGNTEAFF. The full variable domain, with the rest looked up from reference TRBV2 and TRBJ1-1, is EPEVTQTPSHQVTQMGQEVILRCVPISNHLYFYWYRQILGQKVEFLVSFYNNEISEKSEIFDDQFSVERPDGSNFTLKIRSTKLEDSAMYFCASSYRGNTEAFFGQGTRLTVV.

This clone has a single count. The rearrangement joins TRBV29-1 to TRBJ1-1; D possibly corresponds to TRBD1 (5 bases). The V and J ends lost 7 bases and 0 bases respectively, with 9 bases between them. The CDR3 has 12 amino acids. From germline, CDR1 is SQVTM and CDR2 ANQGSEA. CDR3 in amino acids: CSGGNMNTEAFF. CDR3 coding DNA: TGCAGCGGGGGGAACATGAACACTGAAGCTTTCTTT.

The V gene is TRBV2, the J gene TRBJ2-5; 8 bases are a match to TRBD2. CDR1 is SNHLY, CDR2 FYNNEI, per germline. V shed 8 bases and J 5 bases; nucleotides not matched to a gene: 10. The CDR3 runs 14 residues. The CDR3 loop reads CASGLLAEVETQYF. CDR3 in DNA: TGTGCCAGCGGCCTACTAGCGGAGGTGGAGACCCAGTACTTC.

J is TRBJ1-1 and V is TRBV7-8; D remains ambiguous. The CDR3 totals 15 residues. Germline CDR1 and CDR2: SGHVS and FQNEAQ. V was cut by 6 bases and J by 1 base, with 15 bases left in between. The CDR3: CASRLALFGNTEAFF. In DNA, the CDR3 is TGTGCCAGCAGGCTCGCTCTATTCGGGAACACTGAAGCTTTCTTT.